The 15 T cell receptor beta chains below come from one sample, sequenced in a study of a mutant IDH1 vaccine in newly diagnosed glioma. TCRdb's copy holds only in-frame clones and misses some; the assay was immunoSEQ multiplex PCR. The top ten clones hold 7.4% of a sample with about 58,000 clones, about 86% of them seen once. Their specific antigens are unknown. This sample's time point: week 5, during vaccination. Topical imiquimod was applied with each vaccine dose, which held 300 ug of mutant IDH1 20-mer peptide. The material sequenced was PBMCs, taken from a glioma patient whose treatment included an IDH1 peptide vaccine. The receptors originated from a woman aged 50 to 60 with glioma.

The chain links TRBV12-1 to TRBJ2-7; the D call TRBD2 from the table was never checked on the DNA. TRBV12-1 is a recognized pseudogene. This CDR3 has 17 amino acids. The CDR3 nucleotides are TGTGCCAGCAGCCTCCCGCAACTAGCGTCCATACACTACGAGCAGTACTTC. It translates to CASSLPQLASIHYEQYF.

The genes are TRBV6-5 and TRBJ1-2; TRBD1 is a possible D gene (6 bases). The germline CDR1 and CDR2 sequences are MNHEY and SVGAGI. Trimming took 4 bases from V and 4 from J, leaving 16 bases between them. The CDR3 runs to 15 residues. The CDR3 nucleotides are TGTGCCAGCAGTTCCGTCCGGGACAACCCCTATGGCTACACCTTC. Amino acid sequence: CASSSVRDNPYGYTF.

The V gene is TRBV18, the J gene TRBJ2-7; D unresolved. CDR3 length: 15 residues. The V end lost 2 bases, the J end lost 3 bases, and 14 bases lay between the germline ends. CDR1 and CDR2 from the germline V gene are KGHSH and LQKENI. CDR3 in amino acids: CASSPLEAAHYEQYF. DNA of the CDR3: TGTGCCAGCTCACCATTGGAAGCCGCCCACTACGAGCAGTACTTC.

V usage is TRBV2 and J usage is TRBJ2-1, with TRBD1 matching over 7 bases. V trimming: 8 bases; J trimming: 2 bases; junction bases outside the gene matches: 6. The CDR3 covers 14 residues. CDR1 is SNHLY, CDR2 FYNNEI, per germline. CDR3 nucleotides: TGTGCCAGCCAGACAGGGTGGACCTACAATGAGCAGTTCTTC. Amino acid sequence: CASQTGWTYNEQFF.

This clone was seen more than once but under ten times. The rearrangement links TRBV5-4 to TRBJ1-1, with a weak D call TRBD1 (6 bases). The ends were cut back, 0 bases at V and 3 bases at J, with 12 bases in the middle. This CDR3 comprises 15 residues. From germline, CDR1 is SGHNT and CDR2 YYREEE (reference sequence). The CDR3 DNA reads as TGTGCCAGCAGCTTGGGTGGGAAGGGGGACACTGAAGCTTTCTTT. It is translated as CASSLGGKGDTEAFF.

This chain connects TRBV6-5 to TRBJ1-2, with D possibly matching TRBD1 (5 bases). The V gene lost 4 bases and the J gene lost 7 bases, with 19 bases spanning the gap. The CDR3 is made up of 15 amino acids. The germline gives CDR1 MNHEY, CDR2 SVGAGI. In nucleotides, the CDR3 is TGTGCCAGCAGTTCTTCCGGGACGGCGGTTAGTGGCTACACCTTC. Encoded protein: CASSSSGTAVSGYTF.

This rearrangement joins TRBV4-2 to TRBJ1-6; TRBD1 matches 7 bases. The length of the CDR3 is 16 residues. V lost 0 bases to trimming and J lost 9 bases; unmatched junction nucleotides: 8. Germline V gene sequence: CDR1 LGHNA, CDR2 YNFKEQ. The CDR3 DNA is TGTGCCAGCAGCCAAGATACTGACAGGGTAGGTTCACCCCTCCACTTT. Protein product: CASSQDTDRVGSPLHF.

The J gene is TRBJ1-1, the V gene TRBV5-1, with unresolved D. The germline CDR1 and CDR2 sequences are SGHRS and YFSETQ. V lost 3 bases and J 8 bases, leaving 14 bases between the germline ends. The CDR3 consists of 13 residues. In DNA form, the CDR3 reads TGCGCCAGCAGCTCCCGGACCCTGGCAGAAGCTTTCTTT. The encoded protein is CASSSRTLAEAFF. Full variable domain (rest looked up from reference TRBV5-1 and TRBJ1-1): KAGVTQTPRYLIKTRGQQVTLSCSPISGHRSVSWYQQTPGQGLQFLFEYFSETQRNKGNFPGRFSGRQFSNSRSEMNVSTLELGDSALYLCASSSRTLAEAFFGQGTRLTVV.

V gene TRBV11-2 combines with J gene TRBJ2-7; 10 nucleotides match TRBD1. The CDR3 runs to 16 residues. Trimming took 1 base from V and 3 from J; bases not matched to a gene: 6. CDR1 is SGHAT and CDR2 is FQNNGV in the germline V gene. The DNA for the CDR3 is TGTGCCAGCAGCTTAGTCAGGGGACAGGGGAACTACGAGCAGTACTTC. It yields the protein CASSLVRGQGNYEQYF.

This clone was observed a handful of times. The CDR3 loop reads CASSFRDRGFRGYTF. The CDR3 coding sequence is TGTGCCAGCAGCTTCCGGGACAGGGGGTTTAGGGGCTACACCTTC. This sequence joins TRBV5-6 and TRBJ1-2, with 11 bases aligning to TRBD1. Germline CDR1 reads SGHDT; CDR2 reads YYEEEE. The CDR3 runs 15 residues. The trim removed 2 bases at V and 8 bases at J, leaving 8 bases unmatched. Full variable domain (outside the CDR3, taken from reference TRBV5-6 and TRBJ1-2): DAGVTQSPTHLIKTRGQQVTLRCSPKSGHDTVSWYQQALGQGPQFIFQYYEEEERQRGNFPDRFSGHQFPNYSSELNVNALLLGDSALYLCASSFRDRGFRGYTFGSGTRLTVV.

This chain joins TRBV11-2 and TRBJ2-5, with D perhaps matching TRBD1 (5 bases). The V end was cut by 0 bases, the J end by 4 bases, with 12 bases between. The CDR3 is 15 residues long. Germline V gene sequence: CDR1 SGHAT, CDR2 FQNNGV. In DNA, the CDR3 is TGTGCCAGCAGCTTAGATCAGGGATTGAGAGAGACCCAGTACTTC. Its translation: CASSLDQGLRETQYF.

This clone came up a few times. V usage is TRBV5-1 and J usage is TRBJ2-5, with D possibly being TRBD1 (5 bases). The V gene's germline CDR1 is SGHRS and CDR2 YFSETQ. Trimming cost V 0 bases and J 5 bases, with 5 bases left between them. The CDR3 extends over 12 amino acids. The chain's CDR3 is CASSLEGETQYF. The CDR3 nucleotides read TGCGCCAGCAGCTTGGAGGGGGAGACCCAGTACTTC. Full variable domain (missing parts from reference TRBV5-1 and TRBJ2-5): KAGVTQTPRYLIKTRGQQVTLSCSPISGHRSVSWYQQTPGQGLQFLFEYFSETQRNKGNFPGRFSGRQFSNSRSEMNVSTLELGDSALYLCASSLEGETQYFGPGTRLLVL.

V usage is TRBV5-4 and J usage is TRBJ2-1; a weak D match, TRBD1 (6 bases). The V end was cut by 4 bases, the J end by 9 bases, with 11 bases between. Per the germline V gene, CDR1 is SGHNT and CDR2 is YYREEE (reference sequence). The CDR3 length is 12 residues. The CDR3 nucleotides are TGTGCCAGCAGCCCCATAGGGGGTGAGCAGTTCTTC. The encoded protein is CASSPIGGEQFF.

The chain is built from TRBV7-9 and TRBJ1-1, with TRBD1 as a possible D gene (6 bases). The V end was cut by 6 bases, the J end by 3 bases, with 11 bases between. This CDR3 spans 13 amino acids. Germline V gene lookup returns CDR1 SEHNR and CDR2 FQNEAQ (reference sequence). The CDR3 sequence: CASRGYRDTEAFF. For the CDR3, the DNA is TGTGCCAGCAGAGGTTACAGGGACACTGAAGCTTTCTTT.

This clone has only one observation. The genes are TRBV7-8 and TRBJ2-7, with a possible D match to TRBD2 (5 bases). Between the trimmed V and J ends, which lost 1 base and 4 bases, there was a span of 17 bases. The CDR3 is 16 amino acids. Germline V CDR1 and CDR2: SGHVS, FQNEAQ. The CDR3 spells CASSLVVAGVRYEQYF. DNA of the CDR3: TGTGCCAGCAGCTTAGTGGTCGCGGGCGTTCGGTACGAGCAGTACTTC.